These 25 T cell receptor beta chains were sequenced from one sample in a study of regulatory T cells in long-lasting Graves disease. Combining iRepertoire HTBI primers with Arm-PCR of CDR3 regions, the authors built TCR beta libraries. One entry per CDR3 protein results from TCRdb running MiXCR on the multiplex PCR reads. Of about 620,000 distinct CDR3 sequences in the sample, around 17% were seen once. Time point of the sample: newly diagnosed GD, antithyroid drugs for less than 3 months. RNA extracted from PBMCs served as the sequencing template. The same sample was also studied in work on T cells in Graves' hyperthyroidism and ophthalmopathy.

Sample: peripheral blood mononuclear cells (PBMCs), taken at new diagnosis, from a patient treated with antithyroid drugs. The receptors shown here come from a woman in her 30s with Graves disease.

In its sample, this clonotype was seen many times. Written as DNA, the CDR3 is TGTGCCAGCAGCTCCCGACAGGGTCGAACAGATACGCAGTATTTT. This codes for CASSSRQGRTDTQYF. The chain combines TRBV28 with TRBJ2-3; 7 bases are shared with TRBD1. CDR1 and CDR2 (germline): MDHEN, SYDVKM. The CDR3 runs 15 residues. V shed 6 bases, J shed 3 bases, and the junction held 9 bases outside the gene matches.

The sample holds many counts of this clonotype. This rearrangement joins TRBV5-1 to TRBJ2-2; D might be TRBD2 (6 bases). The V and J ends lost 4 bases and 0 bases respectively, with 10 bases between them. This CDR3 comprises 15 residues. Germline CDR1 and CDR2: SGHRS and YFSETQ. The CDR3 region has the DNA TGCGCCAGCAGCACAGGACTAACGAACACCGGGGAGCTGTTTTTT. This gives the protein CASSTGLTNTGELFF.

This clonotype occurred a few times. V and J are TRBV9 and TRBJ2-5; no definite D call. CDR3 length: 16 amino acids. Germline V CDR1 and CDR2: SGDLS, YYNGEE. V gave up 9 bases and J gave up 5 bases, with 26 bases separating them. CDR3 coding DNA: TGTGCCACCTCCCGGTCGGAAGGTCGACATACCGAGACCCAGTACTTC. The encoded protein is CATSRSEGRHTETQYF.

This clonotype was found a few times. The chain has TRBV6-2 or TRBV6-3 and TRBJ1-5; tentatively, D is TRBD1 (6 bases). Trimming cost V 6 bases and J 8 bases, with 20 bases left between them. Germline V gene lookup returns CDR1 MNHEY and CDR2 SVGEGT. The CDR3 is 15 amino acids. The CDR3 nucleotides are TGTGCCAGCAGATCTCTTAGAGGGGGTAGGGAGCCCCAGCATTTT. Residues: CASRSLRGGREPQHF.

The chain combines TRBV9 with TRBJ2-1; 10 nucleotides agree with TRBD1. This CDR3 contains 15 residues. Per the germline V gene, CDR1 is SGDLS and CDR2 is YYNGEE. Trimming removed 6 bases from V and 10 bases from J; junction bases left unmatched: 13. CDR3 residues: CASNRPGQGKVEQFF. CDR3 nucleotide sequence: TGTGCCAGCAACCGACCGGGACAGGGGAAGGTGGAGCAGTTCTTC.

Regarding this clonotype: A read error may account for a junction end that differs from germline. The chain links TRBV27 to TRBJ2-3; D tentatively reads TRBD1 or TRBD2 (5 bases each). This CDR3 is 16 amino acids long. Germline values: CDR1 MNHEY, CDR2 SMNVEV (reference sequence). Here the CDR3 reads CASSLLEGPSTDAQYF. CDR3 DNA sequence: TGTGCCAGCAGTTTATTAGAGGGGCCTAGCACAGATGCGCAGTATTTT.

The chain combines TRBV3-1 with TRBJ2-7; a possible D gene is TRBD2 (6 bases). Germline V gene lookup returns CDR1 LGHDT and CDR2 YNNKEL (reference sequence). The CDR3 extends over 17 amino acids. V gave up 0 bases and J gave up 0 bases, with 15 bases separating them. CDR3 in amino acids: CASSQDGAGKSSYEQYF. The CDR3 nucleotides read TGTGCCAGCAGCCAAGATGGCGCGGGGAAGAGCTCCTACGAGCAGTACTTC.

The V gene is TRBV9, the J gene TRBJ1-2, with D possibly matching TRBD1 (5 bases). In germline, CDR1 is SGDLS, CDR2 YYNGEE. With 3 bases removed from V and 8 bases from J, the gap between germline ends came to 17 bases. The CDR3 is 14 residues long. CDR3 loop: CASSEGPGAGGYTF. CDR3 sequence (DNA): TGTGCCAGCAGCGAGGGACCCGGGGCTGGAGGCTACACCTTC. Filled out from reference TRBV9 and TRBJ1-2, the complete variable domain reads DSGVTQTPKHLITATGQRVTLRCSPRSGDLSVYWYQQSLDQGLQFLIQYYNGEERAKGNILERFSAQQFPDLHSELNLSSLELGDSALYFCASSEGPGAGGYTFGSGTRLTVV.

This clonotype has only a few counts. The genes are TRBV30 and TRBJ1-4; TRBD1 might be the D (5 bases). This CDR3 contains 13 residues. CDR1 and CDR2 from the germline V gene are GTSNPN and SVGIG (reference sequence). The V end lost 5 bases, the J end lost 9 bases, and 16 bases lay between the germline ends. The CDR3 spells CAWAGTGGQKLFF. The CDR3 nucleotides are TGTGCCTGGGCCGGGACGGGAGGGCAAAAACTGTTTTTT.

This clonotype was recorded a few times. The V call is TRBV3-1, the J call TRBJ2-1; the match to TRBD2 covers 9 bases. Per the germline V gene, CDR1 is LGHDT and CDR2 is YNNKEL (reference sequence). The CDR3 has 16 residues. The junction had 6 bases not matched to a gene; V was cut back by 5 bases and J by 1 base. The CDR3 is CASSESGRSSYNEQFF. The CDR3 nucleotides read TGTGCCAGCAGCGAAAGCGGGAGGTCTTCCTACAATGAGCAGTTCTTC.

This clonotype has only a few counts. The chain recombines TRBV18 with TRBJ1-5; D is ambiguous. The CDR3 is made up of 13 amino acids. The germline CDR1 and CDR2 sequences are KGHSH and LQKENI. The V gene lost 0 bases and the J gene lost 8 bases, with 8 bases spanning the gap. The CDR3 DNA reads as TGTGCCAGCTCACCACCGGGTTGGGAGCCCCAGCATTTT. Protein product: CASSPPGWEPQHF.

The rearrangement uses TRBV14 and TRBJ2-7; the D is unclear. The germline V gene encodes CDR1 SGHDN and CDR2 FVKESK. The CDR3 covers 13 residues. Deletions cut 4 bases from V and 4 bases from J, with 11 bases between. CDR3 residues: CASSLQVHYEQYF. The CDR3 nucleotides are TGTGCCAGCAGCCTCCAGGTACATTACGAGCAGTACTTC.

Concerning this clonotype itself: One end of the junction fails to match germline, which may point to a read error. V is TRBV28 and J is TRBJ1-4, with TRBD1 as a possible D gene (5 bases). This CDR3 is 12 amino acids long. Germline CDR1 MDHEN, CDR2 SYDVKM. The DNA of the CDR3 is TGTGCCGGCAGGAGGGGTACTGAAAAACTGTTTTTT. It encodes CAGRRGTEKLFF.

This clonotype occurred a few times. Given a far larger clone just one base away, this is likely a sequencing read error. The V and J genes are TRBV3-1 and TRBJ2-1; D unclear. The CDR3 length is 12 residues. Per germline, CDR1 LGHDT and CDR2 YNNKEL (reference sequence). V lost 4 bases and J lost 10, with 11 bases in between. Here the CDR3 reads CASSLHPYEQFF. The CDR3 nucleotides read TGTGCCAGCAGCCTCCACCCCTACGAGCAGTTCTTC.

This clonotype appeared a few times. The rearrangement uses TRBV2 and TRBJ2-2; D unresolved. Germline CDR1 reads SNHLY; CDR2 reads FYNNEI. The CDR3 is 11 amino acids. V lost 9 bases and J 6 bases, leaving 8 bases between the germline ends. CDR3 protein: CARGFAGELFF. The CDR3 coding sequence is TGTGCCAGGGGGTTTGCCGGGGAGCTGTTTTTT. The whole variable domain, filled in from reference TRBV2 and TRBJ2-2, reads EPEVTQTPSHQVTQMGQEVILRCVPISNHLYFYWYRQILGQKVEFLVSFYNNEISEKSEIFDDQFSVERPDGSNFTLKIRSTKLEDSAMYFCARGFAGELFFGEGSRLTVL.

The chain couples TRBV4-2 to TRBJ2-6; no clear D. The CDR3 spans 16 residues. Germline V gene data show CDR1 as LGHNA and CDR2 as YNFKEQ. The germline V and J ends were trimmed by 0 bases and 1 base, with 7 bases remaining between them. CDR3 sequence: CASSQDQFSGANVLTF. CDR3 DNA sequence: TGTGCCAGCAGCCAAGACCAGTTTTCTGGGGCCAACGTCCTGACTTTC.

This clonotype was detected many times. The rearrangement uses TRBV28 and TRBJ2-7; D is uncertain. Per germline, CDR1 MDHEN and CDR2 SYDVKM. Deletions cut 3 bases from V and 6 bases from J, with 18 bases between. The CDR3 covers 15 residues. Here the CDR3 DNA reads TGTGCCAGCAGTTTGCCTGGACCCCGGGCGACCGAGCAGTACTTC. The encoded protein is CASSLPGPRATEQYF.

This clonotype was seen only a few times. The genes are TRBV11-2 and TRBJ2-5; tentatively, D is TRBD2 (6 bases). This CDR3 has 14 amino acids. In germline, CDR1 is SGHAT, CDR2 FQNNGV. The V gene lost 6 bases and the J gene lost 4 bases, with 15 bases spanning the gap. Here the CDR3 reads CASRVAVEPETQYF. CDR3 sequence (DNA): TGTGCCAGCAGGGTAGCGGTAGAGCCAGAGACCCAGTACTTC. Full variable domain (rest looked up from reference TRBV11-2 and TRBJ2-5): EAGVAQSPRYKIIEKRQSVAFWCNPISGHATLYWYQQILGQGPKLLIQFQNNGVVDDSQLPKDRFSAERLKGVDSTLKIQPAKLEDSAVYLCASRVAVEPETQYFGPGTRLLVL.

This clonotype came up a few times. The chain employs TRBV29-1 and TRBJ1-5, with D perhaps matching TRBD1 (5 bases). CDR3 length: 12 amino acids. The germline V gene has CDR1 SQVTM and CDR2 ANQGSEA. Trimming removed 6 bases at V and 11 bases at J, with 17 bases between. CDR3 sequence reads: CSVLRGDLTQHF. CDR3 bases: TGCAGCGTCCTCCGAGGGGATCTGACCCAGCATTTT.

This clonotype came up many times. This CDR3 is CSVARVGLADSYNEQFF. CDR3 coding DNA: TGCAGCGTTGCCAGGGTAGGACTAGCGGACTCCTACAATGAGCAGTTCTTC. The chain uses TRBV29-1 and TRBJ2-1, with TRBD2 identical over 10 bases. Losses at the gene ends were 4 bases for V and 0 bases for J; bases not matched to a gene: 9. This CDR3 region has 17 residues. Germline values: CDR1 SQVTM, CDR2 ANQGSEA.

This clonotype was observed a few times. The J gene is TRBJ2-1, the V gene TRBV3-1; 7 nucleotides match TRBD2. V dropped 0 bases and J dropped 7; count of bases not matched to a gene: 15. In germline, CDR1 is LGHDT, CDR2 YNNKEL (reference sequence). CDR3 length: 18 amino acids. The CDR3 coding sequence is TGTGCCAGCAGCCAAGATCGGGGAGGGGCCCCGGGAAGGAATGAGCAGTTCTTC. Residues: CASSQDRGGAPGRNEQFF.

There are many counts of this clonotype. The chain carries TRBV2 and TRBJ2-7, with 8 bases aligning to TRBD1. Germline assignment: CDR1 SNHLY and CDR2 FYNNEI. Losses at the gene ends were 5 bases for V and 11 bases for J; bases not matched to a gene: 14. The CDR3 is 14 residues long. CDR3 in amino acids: CASSSTRQGKEEYF. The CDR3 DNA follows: TGTGCCAGCAGTTCGACGCGACAGGGGAAGGAAGAGTACTTC. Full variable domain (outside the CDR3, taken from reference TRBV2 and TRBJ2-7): EPEVTQTPSHQVTQMGQEVILRCVPISNHLYFYWYRQILGQKVEFLVSFYNNEISEKSEIFDDQFSVERPDGSNFTLKIRSTKLEDSAMYFCASSSTRQGKEEYFGPGTRLTVT.

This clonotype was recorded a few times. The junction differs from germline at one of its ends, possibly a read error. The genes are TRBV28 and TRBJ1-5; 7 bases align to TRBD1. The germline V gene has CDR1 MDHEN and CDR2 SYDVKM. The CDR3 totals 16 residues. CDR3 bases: TGTGCCGGCAGTTGGGGGGGGGACAGCTTTTATCAGCCCCAGCATTTT. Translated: CAGSWGGDSFYQPQHF. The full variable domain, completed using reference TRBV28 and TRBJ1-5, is DVKVTQSSRYLVKRTGEKVFLECVQDMDHENMFWYRQDPGLGLRLIYFSYDVKMKEKGDIPEGYSVSREKKERFSLILESASTNQTSMYLCAGSWGGDSFYQPQHFGDGTRLSIL.

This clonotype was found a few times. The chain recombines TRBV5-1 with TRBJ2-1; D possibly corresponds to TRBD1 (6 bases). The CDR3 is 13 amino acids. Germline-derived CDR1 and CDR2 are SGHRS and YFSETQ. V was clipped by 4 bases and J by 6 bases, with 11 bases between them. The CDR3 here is CASSAGQSNEQFF. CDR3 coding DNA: TGCGCCAGCAGCGCAGGACAGAGCAATGAGCAGTTCTTC.

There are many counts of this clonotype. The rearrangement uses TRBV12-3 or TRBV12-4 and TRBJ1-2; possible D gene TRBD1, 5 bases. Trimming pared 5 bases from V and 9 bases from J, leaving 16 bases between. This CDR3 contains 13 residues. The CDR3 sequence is CASSRDSPVSYTF. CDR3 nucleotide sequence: TGTGCCAGCAGTCGTGACAGCCCGGTCAGCTACACCTTC.